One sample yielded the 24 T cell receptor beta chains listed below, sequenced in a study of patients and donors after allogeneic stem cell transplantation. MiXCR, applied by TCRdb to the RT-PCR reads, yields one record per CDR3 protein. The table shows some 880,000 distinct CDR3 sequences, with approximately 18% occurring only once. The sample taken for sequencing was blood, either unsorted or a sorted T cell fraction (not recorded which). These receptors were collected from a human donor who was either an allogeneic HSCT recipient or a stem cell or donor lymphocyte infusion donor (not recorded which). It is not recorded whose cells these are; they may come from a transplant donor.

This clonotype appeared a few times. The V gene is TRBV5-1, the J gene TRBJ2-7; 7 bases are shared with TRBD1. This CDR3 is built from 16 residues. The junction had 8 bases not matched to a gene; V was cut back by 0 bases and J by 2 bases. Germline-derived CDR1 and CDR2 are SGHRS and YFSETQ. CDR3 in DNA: TGCGCCAGCAGCTTGGCTGTGACAGGGACCCCCTACGAGCAGTACTTC. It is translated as CASSLAVTGTPYEQYF.

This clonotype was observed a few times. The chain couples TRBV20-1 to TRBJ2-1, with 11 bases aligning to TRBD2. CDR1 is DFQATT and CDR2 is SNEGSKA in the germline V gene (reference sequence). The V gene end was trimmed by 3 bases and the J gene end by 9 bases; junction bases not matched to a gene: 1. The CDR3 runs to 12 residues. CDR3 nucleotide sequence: TGCAGTGCTAGTAGCGGGAGGGCTGAGCAGTTCTTC. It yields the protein CSASSGRAEQFF.

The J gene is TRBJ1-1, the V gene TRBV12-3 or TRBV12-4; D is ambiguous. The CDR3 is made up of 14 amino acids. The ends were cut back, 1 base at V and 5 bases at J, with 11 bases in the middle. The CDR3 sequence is CASSLEDLMTEAFF. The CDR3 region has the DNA TGTGCCAGCAGTTTAGAGGACCTAATGACTGAAGCTTTCTTT.

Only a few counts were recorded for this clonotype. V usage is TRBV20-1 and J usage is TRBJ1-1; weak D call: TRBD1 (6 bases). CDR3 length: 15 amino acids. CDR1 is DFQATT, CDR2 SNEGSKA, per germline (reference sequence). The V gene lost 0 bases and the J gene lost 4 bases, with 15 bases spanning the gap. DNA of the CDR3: TGCAGTGCTAGAGAGACAATGGACAGAGGCACTGAAGCTTTCTTT. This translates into CSARETMDRGTEAFF.

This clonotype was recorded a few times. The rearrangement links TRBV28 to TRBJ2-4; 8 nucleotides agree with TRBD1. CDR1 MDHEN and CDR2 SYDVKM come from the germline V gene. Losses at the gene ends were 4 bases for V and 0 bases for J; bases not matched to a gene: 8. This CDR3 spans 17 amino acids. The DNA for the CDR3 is TGTGCCAGCAGTTCCCACAGGGGGACATTAGCCAAAAACATTCAGTACTTC. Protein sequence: CASSSHRGTLAKNIQYF. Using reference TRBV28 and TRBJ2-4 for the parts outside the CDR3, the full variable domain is DVKVTQSSRYLVKRTGEKVFLECVQDMDHENMFWYRQDPGLGLRLIYFSYDVKMKEKGDIPEGYSVSREKKERFSLILESASTNQTSMYLCASSSHRGTLAKNIQYFGAGTRLSVL.

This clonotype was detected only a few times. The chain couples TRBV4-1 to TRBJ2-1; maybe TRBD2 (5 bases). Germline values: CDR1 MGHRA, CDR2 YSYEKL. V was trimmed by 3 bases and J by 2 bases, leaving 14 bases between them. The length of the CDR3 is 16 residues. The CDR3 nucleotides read TGCGCCAGCAGCCACGGGGTTCTAGTTACCTACAATGAGCAGTTCTTC. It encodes CASSHGVLVTYNEQFF.

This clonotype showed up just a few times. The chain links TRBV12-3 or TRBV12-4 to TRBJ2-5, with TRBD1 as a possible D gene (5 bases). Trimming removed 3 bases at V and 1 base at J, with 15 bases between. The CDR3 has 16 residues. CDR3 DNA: TGTGCCAGCAGTTTGGCAGGGCTCCCCCTCCAAGAGACCCAGTACTTC. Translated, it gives CASSLAGLPLQETQYF.

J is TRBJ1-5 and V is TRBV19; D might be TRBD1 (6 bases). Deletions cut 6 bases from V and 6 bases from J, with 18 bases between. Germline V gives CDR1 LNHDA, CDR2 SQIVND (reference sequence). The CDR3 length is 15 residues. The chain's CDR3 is CASRGAGQLGQPQHF. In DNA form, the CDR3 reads TGTGCCAGTAGGGGGGCAGGGCAATTGGGTCAGCCCCAGCATTTT.

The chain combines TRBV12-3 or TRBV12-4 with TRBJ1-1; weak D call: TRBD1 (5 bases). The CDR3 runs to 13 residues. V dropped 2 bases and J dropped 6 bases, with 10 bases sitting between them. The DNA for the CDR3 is TGTGCCAGCAGTTTAATAGGGGTATCTGAAGCTTTCTTT. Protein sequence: CASSLIGVSEAFF.

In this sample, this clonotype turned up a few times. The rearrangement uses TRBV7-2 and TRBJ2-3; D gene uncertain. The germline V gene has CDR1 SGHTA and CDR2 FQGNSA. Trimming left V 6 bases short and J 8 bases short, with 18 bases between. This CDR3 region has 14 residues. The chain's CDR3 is CASRSTSARVTQYF. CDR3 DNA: TGTGCCAGCAGATCCACATCGGCACGGGTTACGCAGTATTTT.

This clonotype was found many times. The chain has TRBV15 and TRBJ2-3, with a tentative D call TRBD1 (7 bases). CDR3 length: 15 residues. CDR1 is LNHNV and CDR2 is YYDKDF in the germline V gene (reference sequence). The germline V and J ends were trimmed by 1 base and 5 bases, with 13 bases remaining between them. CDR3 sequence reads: CATSRAIQGGDTQYF. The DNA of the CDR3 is TGTGCCACCAGCAGAGCTATCCAGGGGGGAGATACGCAGTATTTT.

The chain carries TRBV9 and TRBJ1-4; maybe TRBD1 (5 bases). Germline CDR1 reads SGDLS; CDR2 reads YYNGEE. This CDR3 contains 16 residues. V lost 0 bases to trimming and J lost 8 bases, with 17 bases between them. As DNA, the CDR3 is TGTGCCAGCAGCGTAGGAAGTAGTCAGGGAGGGGAAAAACTGTTTTTT. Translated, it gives CASSVGSSQGGEKLFF.

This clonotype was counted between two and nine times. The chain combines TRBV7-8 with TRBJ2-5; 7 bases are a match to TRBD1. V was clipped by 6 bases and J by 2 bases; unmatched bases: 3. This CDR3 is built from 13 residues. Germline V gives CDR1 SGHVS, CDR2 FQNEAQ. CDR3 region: CASRGTEQETQYF. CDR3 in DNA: TGTGCCAGCAGGGGGACAGAGCAAGAGACCCAGTACTTC.

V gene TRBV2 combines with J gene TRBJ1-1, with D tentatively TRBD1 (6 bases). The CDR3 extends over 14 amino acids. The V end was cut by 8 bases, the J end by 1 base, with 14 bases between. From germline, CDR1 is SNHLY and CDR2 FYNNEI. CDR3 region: CASPRGGRNTEAFF. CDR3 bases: TGTGCCAGCCCCCGAGGGGGACGGAACACTGAAGCTTTCTTT.

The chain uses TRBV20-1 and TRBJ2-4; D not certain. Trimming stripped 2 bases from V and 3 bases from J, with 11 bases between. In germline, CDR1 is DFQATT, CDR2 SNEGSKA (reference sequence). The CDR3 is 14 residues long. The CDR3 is CSARSPRDKNIQYF. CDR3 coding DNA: TGCAGTGCTAGATCCCCAAGAGACAAAAACATTCAGTACTTC.

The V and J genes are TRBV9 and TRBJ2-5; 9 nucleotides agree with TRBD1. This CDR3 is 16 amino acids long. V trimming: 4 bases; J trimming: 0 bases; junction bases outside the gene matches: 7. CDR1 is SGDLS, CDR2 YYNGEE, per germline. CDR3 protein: CASSRGDRAHQETQYF. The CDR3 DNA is TGTGCCAGCAGCAGAGGGGACAGGGCCCACCAAGAGACCCAGTACTTC.

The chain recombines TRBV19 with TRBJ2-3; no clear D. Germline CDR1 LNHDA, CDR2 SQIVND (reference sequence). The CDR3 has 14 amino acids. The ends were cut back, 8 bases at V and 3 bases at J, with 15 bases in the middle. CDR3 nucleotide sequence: TGTGCCAGTTCGAAGTGGACCGGTACAGATACGCAGTATTTT. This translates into CASSKWTGTDTQYF.

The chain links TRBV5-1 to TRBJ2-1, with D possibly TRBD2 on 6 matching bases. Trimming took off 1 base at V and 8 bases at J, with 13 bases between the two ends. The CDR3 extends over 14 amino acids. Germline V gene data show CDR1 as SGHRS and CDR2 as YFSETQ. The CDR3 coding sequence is TGCGCCAGCAGCTTGCGCGGGATTGATGATGAGCAGTTCTTC. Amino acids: CASSLRGIDDEQFF.

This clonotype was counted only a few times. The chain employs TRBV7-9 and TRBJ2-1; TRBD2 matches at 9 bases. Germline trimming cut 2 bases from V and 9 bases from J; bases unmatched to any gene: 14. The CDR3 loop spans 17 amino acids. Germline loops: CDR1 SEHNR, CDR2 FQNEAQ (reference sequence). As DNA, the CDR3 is TGTGCCAGCAGCTTATATGTTTCGCGGGAGGGCCGTGGTGAGCAGTTCTTC. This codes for CASSLYVSREGRGEQFF.

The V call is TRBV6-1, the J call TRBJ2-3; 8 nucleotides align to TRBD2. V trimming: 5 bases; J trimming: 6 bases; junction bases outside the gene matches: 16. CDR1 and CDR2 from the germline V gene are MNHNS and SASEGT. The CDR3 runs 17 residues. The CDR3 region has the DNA TGTGCCAGCAGTAACCCCTTAGGGACTAGTAAGGAGGATACGCAGTATTTT. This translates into CASSNPLGTSKEDTQYF.

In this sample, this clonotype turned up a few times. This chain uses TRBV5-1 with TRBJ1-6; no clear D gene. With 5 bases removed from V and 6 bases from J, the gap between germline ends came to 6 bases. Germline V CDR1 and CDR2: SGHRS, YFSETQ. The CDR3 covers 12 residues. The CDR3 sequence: CASRETNSPLHF. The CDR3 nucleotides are TGCGCCAGCAGAGAGACTAATTCACCCCTCCACTTT.

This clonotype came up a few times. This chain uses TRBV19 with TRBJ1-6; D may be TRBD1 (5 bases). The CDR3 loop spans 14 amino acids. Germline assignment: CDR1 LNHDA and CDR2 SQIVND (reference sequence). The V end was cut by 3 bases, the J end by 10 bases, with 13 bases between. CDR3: CASSIGQGESPLHF. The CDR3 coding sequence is TGTGCCAGTAGTATTGGGCAGGGAGAATCACCCCTCCACTTT.

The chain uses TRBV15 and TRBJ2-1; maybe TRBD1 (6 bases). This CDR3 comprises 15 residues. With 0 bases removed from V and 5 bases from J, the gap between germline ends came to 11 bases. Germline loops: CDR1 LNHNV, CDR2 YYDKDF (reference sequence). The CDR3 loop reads CATSRDGRGHNEQFF. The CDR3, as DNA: TGTGCCACCAGCAGAGATGGCAGGGGCCACAATGAGCAGTTCTTC.

CDR3 bases: TGTGCCAGCAGCCCACAGGCAAGCTTAGGAAACACCATATATTTT. Amino acid sequence: CASSPQASLGNTIYF. J is TRBJ1-3 and V is TRBV3-1, with D perhaps TRBD1 (5 bases). V was shortened by 4 bases and J by 4 bases, with 14 bases between the two germline ends. There are 15 residues in the CDR3. Germline values: CDR1 LGHDT, CDR2 YNNKEL (reference sequence).